The 7 T cell receptor beta chains listed next were all sequenced from one sample in a study. TRBV12-4/TRBJ1-2 clonotypes were amplified with adaptor-ligated barcode primers. MiXCR, applied by TCRdb to the multiplex PCR reads, yields one record per CDR3 protein. The data contain about 1,200 distinct CDR3 sequences, about 25% of them singletons. Cells sorted as Tregs were CD4+, CD25+ and CD127-/low. The sequencing sample was made of tumor-infiltrating Tregs sorted from the breast tumor. The receptors come from a female donor with breast cancer.

This clonotype occurred a few times. The chain has TRBV12-3 or TRBV12-4 and TRBJ1-2; D perhaps matches TRBD1 (5 bases). V lost 2 bases and J 4 bases, leaving 11 bases between the germline ends. The CDR3 runs to 14 residues. The CDR3 DNA follows: TGTGCCAGCAGTTTAATGGGGCCCGTCTATGGCTACACCTTC. The encoded protein is CASSLMGPVYGYTF.

The CDR3 DNA reads TGTGCCAGCAGCCCAGGGCCGAAATCTTATGGCTACACCTTC. Its protein product is CASSPGPKSYGYTF. The chain is built from TRBV12-3 or TRBV12-4 and TRBJ1-2, with D possibly TRBD1 on 5 matching bases. The CDR3 spans 14 residues. Deletions cut 6 bases from V and 5 bases from J, with 16 bases between.

The chain is built from TRBV12-3 or TRBV12-4 and TRBJ1-2; weak D call: TRBD1 (5 bases). V was shortened by 6 bases and J by 3 bases, with 14 bases between the two germline ends. This CDR3 has 14 amino acids. CDR3 DNA sequence: TGTGCCAGCAGCCCTCGGGGACGCCACTATGGCTACACCTTC. Translated: CASSPRGRHYGYTF.

V usage is TRBV12-3 or TRBV12-4 and J usage is TRBJ1-2; D unresolved. Trimming shortened V by 0 bases and J by 4 bases, and 9 bases separated the two germline ends. The CDR3 spans 14 residues. The CDR3 DNA reads as TGTGCCAGCAGTTTAGCCGGCCTCATCTATGGCTACACCTTC. Translated: CASSLAGLIYGYTF.

This clonotype has just a few counts. The V call is TRBV12-3 or TRBV12-4, the J call TRBJ1-2; no clear D gene. CDR3 size: 12 residues. V gave up 4 bases and J gave up 5 bases, with 8 bases separating them. Written as DNA, the CDR3 is TGTGCCAGCAGTTCCGGATGGTATGGCTACACCTTC. It specifies CASSSGWYGYTF.

CDR3 protein: CASSYDSYGYTF. In DNA form, the CDR3 reads TGTGCCAGCAGCTATGACAGCTATGGCTACACCTTC. V gene TRBV12-3 or TRBV12-4 combines with J gene TRBJ1-2; possible D gene TRBD1, 5 bases. There are 12 residues in the CDR3. V was clipped by 6 bases and J by 4 bases, with 9 bases between them.

By sample share, this clonotype is large. The chain carries TRBV12-3 or TRBV12-4 and TRBJ1-2, with D perhaps matching TRBD1 (5 bases). The CDR3 sequence is 15 residues long. V shed 5 bases and J shed 9 bases, with 22 bases lying between them. The CDR3 bases are TGTGCCAGCAGTCTCTGGGACGGAGCTAACGGGCGCTACACCTTC. Translated, it gives CASSLWDGANGRYTF.